This paragraph covers one TCR beta chain sequence. The data were taken from a study of blood T cell repertoires in COVID-19. This CDR3 comprises 15 residues. V shed 3 bases, J shed 10 bases, and the junction held 8 bases outside the gene matches. Germline V gene sequence: CDR1 SGHTS, CDR2 YDEGEE. Per the study methods: The authors estimated nucleated cell counts from reference gene primer amplification. Data came from immunoSEQ multiplex PCR; TCRdb stores just in-frame clones and leaves some out. V and J calls and clone size come straight from that table; D and trimming were deduced from the DNA. The data contain around 190,000 clones, around 80% of them singletons.

Sequencing was performed on peripheral blood. The V gene is TRBV5-8, the J gene TRBJ2-1, with TRBD1 matching 12 bases. The receptor was isolated from a man between 65 and 85 years old with active or convalescent COVID-19. CDR3: CASSSPGQGALEQFF. The DNA for the CDR3 is TGTGCCAGCAGCTCTCCGGGACAGGGGGCGTTGGAGCAGTTCTTC.